The clone carrying this TCR beta chain appeared a few times. Its specificity is not known. Germline V gene data show CDR1 as MNHNY and CDR2 as SVGAGI (reference sequence). Between the trimmed V and J ends, which lost 4 bases and 4 bases, there was a span of 8 bases. The CDR3 covers 12 residues. The protocol attached unique molecular identifiers to individual cDNA molecules. TCRdb reprocessed the 5' RACE reads with MiXCR, giving one entry per CDR3 protein. This table has more than 65,000 distinct CDR3 sequences, 10% to 15% appearing once. This specimen belongs to a study of early T cells in non-severe SARS-CoV-2 infection. Study overall: It was bulk RNA from unsorted whole blood that was sequenced, and the chains were unpaired.

Whole-study findings and limits: VDJdb matches were skewed toward anti-spike CD8 T cell responses.

This chain connects TRBV6-6 to TRBJ2-7; D is possibly TRBD2 (5 bases). Sequenced sample: whole blood. This TCR was sampled from an adult who was a healthcare worker with PCR-confirmed SARS-CoV-2 infection or an uninfected control (not recorded which). The chain's CDR3 is CASSFGLYEQYF. The DNA for the CDR3 is TGTGCCAGCAGTTTCGGACTGTACGAGCAGTACTTC.